Below, 8 T cell receptor beta chains from the same sample are listed, as sequenced in a study of spatial heterogeneity in lung cancer. Points from the study as a whole: Expanded alpha and beta TCR counts within tumors tracked tumor mutation counts.

TCRdb reprocessed the 5' RACE reads with MiXCR, giving one entry per CDR3 protein. The sample lists about 100,000 distinct CDR3 sequences, approximately 4% occurring once. Time point specified: sample taken at primary tumor resection. Which antigens these TCRs recognize remains unknown. The specimen comprised lung tumor tissue, sampled at surgery. Receptors were obtained from a male donor with early-stage non-small cell lung cancer.

This clonotype was observed once. A much bigger clone sits one base away, suggesting this may be a read error. The chain links TRBV27 to TRBJ1-6; D is possibly TRBD1 (6 bases). The CDR3 runs 13 residues. The germline V gene encodes CDR1 MNHEY and CDR2 SMNVEV (reference sequence). The CDR3 here is CASSFDRQAPLRF. Here the CDR3 DNA reads TGTGCCAGCAGTTTTGACAGACAGGCTCCCCTCCGCTTT.

The chain employs TRBV4-1 and TRBJ2-7, with 9 bases identical to TRBD1. This CDR3 spans 14 amino acids. The ends lost 4 bases at V and 6 bases at J; junction bases unmatched: 7. Germline loops: CDR1 MGHRA, CDR2 YSYEKL. In DNA form, the CDR3 reads TGCGCCAGCAGCCTATGGACAGGGGCCCTCGAGCAGTACTTC. Translating it yields CASSLWTGALEQYF.

This clonotype was counted between two and nine times. The chain joins TRBV20-1 to TRBJ1-6, with 9 positions matching TRBD1. The CDR3 is made up of 14 amino acids. The V gene end was trimmed by 0 bases and the J gene end by 11 bases; junction bases not matched to a gene: 5. Germline CDR1 and CDR2: DFQATT and SNEGSKA (reference sequence). The DNA for the CDR3 is TGCAGTGCTAGAGATGGGACAGGGTTGGCACCCCTCCACTTT. Protein product: CSARDGTGLAPLHF.

The sample holds a few counts of this clonotype. This chain joins TRBV3-1 and TRBJ2-5; TRBD1 agrees at 7 bases. The junction had 6 bases not matched to a gene; V was cut back by 4 bases and J by 7 bases. The germline V gene encodes CDR1 LGHDT and CDR2 YNNKEL (reference sequence). This CDR3 is built from 13 residues. The CDR3 DNA is TGTGCCAGCAGCCTGGGGACAGCCTGGACCCAGTACTTC. It translates to CASSLGTAWTQYF.

There are many counts of this clonotype. This chain uses TRBV28 with TRBJ1-5; D might be TRBD1 (6 bases). The CDR3 length is 17 residues. In germline, CDR1 is MDHEN, CDR2 SYDVKM. The V end was cut by 0 bases, the J end by 0 bases, with 12 bases between. The CDR3 DNA reads as TGTGCCAGCAGTTTATGTGACAGGTTCGTTAGCAATCAGCCCCAGCATTTT. Translating it yields CASSLCDRFVSNQPQHF. Complete variable domain (other parts from reference TRBV28 and TRBJ1-5): DVKVTQSSRYLVKRTGEKVFLECVQDMDHENMFWYRQDPGLGLRLIYFSYDVKMKEKGDIPEGYSVSREKKERFSLILESASTNQTSMYLCASSLCDRFVSNQPQHFGDGTRLSIL.

This clonotype was counted ten times or more. This chain joins TRBV20-1 and TRBJ2-1; D may be TRBD2 (6 bases). The CDR3 totals 14 residues. The germline gives CDR1 DFQATT, CDR2 SNEGSKA (reference sequence). V lost 6 bases and J 8 bases, leaving 20 bases between the germline ends. CDR3 amino acids: CSALLAIGVDEQFF. The DNA of the CDR3 is TGCAGTGCCCTCCTAGCGATTGGAGTTGATGAGCAGTTCTTC.

This clonotype was detected many times. The rearrangement links TRBV4-1 to TRBJ1-4; 7 bases are a match to TRBD1. This CDR3 has 16 residues. V lost 4 bases to trimming and J lost 4 bases; unmatched junction nucleotides: 9. Germline CDR1 and CDR2: MGHRA and YSYEKL. The CDR3 is CASSLNSGGGNEKLFF. The CDR3 DNA reads as TGCGCCAGCAGCCTAAACTCAGGGGGAGGTAATGAAAAACTGTTTTTT.

This clonotype was observed at least ten times. The genes are TRBV19 and TRBJ2-1; either TRBD1 or TRBD2 may fit D (5 bases each). The CDR3 has 15 residues. Trimming took 3 bases from V and 2 from J, leaving 11 bases between them. Germline assignment: CDR1 LNHDA and CDR2 SQIVND (reference sequence). The chain's CDR3 is CASSILGDAYNEQFF. CDR3 nucleotide sequence: TGTGCCAGTAGTATTCTCGGGGACGCCTACAATGAGCAGTTCTTC.